The 21 T cell receptor beta chains reported below all come from one sample, sequenced in a study of CD4+ T cells in melanoma. Only in-frame clones appear in the TCRdb table, and some are missing; sequencing was by immunoSEQ multiplex PCR. The repertoire consists of fewer than 150,000 clones, with nearly 95% occurring once and the leading ten covering 1.5%. The receptors were sampled from a human donor with melanoma.

The chain carries TRBV4-2 and TRBJ1-4; 8 nucleotides agree with TRBD1. The CDR3 is 19 residues long. Germline-derived CDR1 and CDR2 are LGHNA and YNFKEQ. The J segment lost 0 bases and the V segment lost 0 bases, leaving 9 bases of the junction unmatched. CDR3 loop: CASSQEGFRGPATNEKLFF. In DNA form, the CDR3 reads TGTGCCAGCAGCCAAGAAGGATTCAGGGGGCCCGCAACTAATGAAAAACTGTTTTTT.

This chain links TRBV6-6 with TRBJ1-6; a weak D match, TRBD1 (5 bases). Germline lookup yields CDR1 MNHNY and CDR2 SVGAGI (reference sequence). This CDR3 region has 14 residues. Trimming stripped 6 bases from V and 7 bases from J, with 13 bases between. The CDR3 sequence: CASSPEGRNSPLHF. The DNA for the CDR3 is TGTGCCAGCAGCCCCGAGGGGAGAAATTCACCCCTCCACTTT.

The gene calls are TRBV18 and TRBJ2-3, with TRBD2 matching 10 bases. With V trimmed by 3 bases and J by 3 bases, 9 bases remained unmatched. The CDR3 runs 17 residues. CDR1 KGHSH and CDR2 LQKENI come from the germline V gene. The CDR3 loop reads CASSPSSGGLYTDTQYF. In DNA form, the CDR3 reads TGTGCCAGCTCACCCAGTAGCGGGGGGCTATATACAGATACGCAGTATTTT.

V and J are TRBV30 and TRBJ1-1; D unresolved. This CDR3 has 15 residues. From germline, CDR1 is GTSNPN and CDR2 SVGIG (reference sequence). Trimming removed 8 bases at V and 1 base at J, with 20 bases between. The CDR3 is CALSDNGLPNTEAFF. The CDR3 coding sequence is TGTGCCCTCAGTGATAATGGTTTACCGAACACTGAAGCTTTCTTT.

The J gene is TRBJ2-6, the V gene TRBV5-4; 9 bases are shared with TRBD1. V lost 2 bases to trimming and J lost 0 bases; unmatched junction nucleotides: 6. Germline-derived CDR1 and CDR2 are SGHNT and YYREEE (reference sequence). This CDR3 is built from 18 residues. CDR3 residues: CASSLGTGSDSGANVLTF. CDR3 bases: TGTGCCAGCAGCTTAGGGACAGGGAGCGACTCTGGGGCCAACGTCCTGACTTTC.

The chain uses TRBV5-1 and TRBJ1-2, with D possibly being TRBD1 (5 bases). CDR1 is SGHRS, CDR2 YFSETQ, per germline. This CDR3 has 15 amino acids. Deletions cut 7 bases from V and 0 bases from J, with 16 bases between. The CDR3 protein is CASEYRPDSNYGYTF. The CDR3 DNA sequence: TGCGCCAGCGAGTACAGGCCCGACTCTAACTATGGCTACACCTTC.

The rearrangement uses TRBV19 and TRBJ1-5; D is ambiguous. This CDR3 comprises 14 residues. V was pared by 10 bases and J by 3 bases, with 16 bases between. Germline V gene sequence: CDR1 LNHDA, CDR2 SQIVND (reference sequence). In nucleotides, the CDR3 is TGTGCCACCAAAGTAAACAGAGACAATCAGCCCCAGCATTTT. Its protein product is CATKVNRDNQPQHF. Full variable domain (rest looked up from reference TRBV19 and TRBJ1-5): DGGITQSPKYLFRKEGQNVTLSCEQNLNHDAMYWYRQDPGQGLRLIYYSQIVNDFQKGDIAEGYSVSREKKESFPLTVTSAQKNPTAFYLCATKVNRDNQPQHFGDGTRLSIL.

The chain employs TRBV28 and TRBJ2-7; perhaps TRBD1 as D (5 bases). CDR1 MDHEN and CDR2 SYDVKM come from the germline V gene. V was clipped by 3 bases and J by 3 bases, with 12 bases between them. The CDR3 is 14 residues long. CDR3 coding DNA: TGTGCCAGCAGTTTGAGGCAGGGAAGCTACGAGCAGTACTTC. Encoded protein: CASSLRQGSYEQYF.

The chain carries TRBV30 and TRBJ2-5; unclear D gene. CDR3 length equals 12 residues. With 5 bases removed from V and 3 bases from J, the gap between germline ends came to 10 bases. CDR1 is GTSNPN, CDR2 SVGIG, per germline (reference sequence). The CDR3 sequence: CAWGIREETQYF. CDR3 sequence (DNA): TGTGCCTGGGGGATTAGGGAAGAGACCCAGTACTTC.

V and J are TRBV7-6 and TRBJ1-2, with TRBD1 matching over 9 bases. The CDR3 length is 14 residues. J gave up 8 bases and V 4 bases, and 8 bases lay outside the gene matches. Germline CDR1 is SGHVS and CDR2 is FNYEAQ. CDR3 sequence (DNA): TGTGCCAGCAGCTCTGGGACAGGGTACGGCGGCTACACCTTC. Its protein is CASSSGTGYGGYTF.

This clone was detected a few times. The rearrangement joins TRBV6-1 to TRBJ1-4, with D hard to call. This CDR3 region has 15 residues. Trimming pared 4 bases from V and 8 bases from J, leaving 17 bases between. Germline V gene lookup returns CDR1 MNHNS and CDR2 SASEGT. The CDR3 DNA reads as TGTGCCAGCAGTGGAAAACGGGTTATGAAGGAAAAACTGTTTTTT. Protein sequence: CASSGKRVMKEKLFF.

V usage is TRBV5-1 and J usage is TRBJ2-3; D remains unclear. The CDR3 totals 12 residues. The V gene lost 0 bases and the J gene lost 5 bases, with 4 bases spanning the gap. The germline CDR1 and CDR2 sequences are SGHRS and YFSETQ. The CDR3 nucleotides are TGCGCCAGCAGCTTGGTGGTAGATACGCAGTATTTT. It translates to CASSLVVDTQYF.

The genes are TRBV7-2 and TRBJ1-6; D remains unclear. CDR3 size: 13 residues. Trimming shortened V by 1 base and J by 10 bases, and 8 bases separated the two germline ends. In germline, CDR1 is SGHTA, CDR2 FQGNSA. CDR3 nucleotide sequence: TGTGCCAGCAGCTTAGGGGTTCGGTCACCCCTCCACTTT. Its protein is CASSLGVRSPLHF.

The chain joins TRBV19 to TRBJ1-2; D is possibly TRBD1 (6 bases). CDR1 LNHDA and CDR2 SQIVND come from the germline V gene (reference sequence). Trimming shortened V by 6 bases and J by 6 bases, and 14 bases separated the two germline ends. CDR3 length: 13 residues. CDR3 sequence (DNA): TGTGCCAGTAGAGATGACAGGCTGAATGGCTACACCTTC. This gives the protein CASRDDRLNGYTF.

V gene TRBV7-2 combines with J gene TRBJ1-2; D not certain. The CDR3 spans 14 residues. CDR1 and CDR2 from the germline V gene are SGHTA and FQGNSA. V dropped 1 base and J dropped 6 bases, with 12 bases sitting between them. The CDR3 nucleotides are TGTGCCAGCAGCTTAGGTCCCTCTGGAAATGGCTACACCTTC. Protein product: CASSLGPSGNGYTF.

This chain uses TRBV4-1 with TRBJ2-7; the D gene could be TRBD1 or TRBD2 (5 bases each). V gave up 1 base and J gave up 7 bases, with 17 bases separating them. This CDR3 spans 15 amino acids. Germline values: CDR1 MGHRA, CDR2 YSYEKL. CDR3 DNA sequence: TGCGCCAGCAGCCAAGTCGGGACGGGATTGAGGGAGCAGTACTTC. Protein sequence: CASSQVGTGLREQYF.

The gene calls are TRBV10-3 and TRBJ1-2; 7 bases are shared with TRBD1. J lost 5 bases, V lost 2 bases, and 2 bases had no gene match. CDR3 length: 13 amino acids. Per germline, CDR1 ENHRY and CDR2 SYGVKD. The CDR3 sequence: CAISEGQVYGYTF. DNA for the CDR3: TGTGCCATCAGTGAGGGACAGGTTTATGGCTACACCTTC.

V usage is TRBV11-1 and J usage is TRBJ2-3; TRBD2 matches at 9 bases. J gave up 0 bases and V 7 bases, and 14 bases lay outside the gene matches. The CDR3 is 18 amino acids. Germline V gene data show CDR1 as SGHAT and CDR2 as FQDESV (reference sequence). CDR3 amino acids: CASTVGRGGLRSTDTQYF. The CDR3 DNA sequence: TGTGCCAGCACCGTCGGGCGGGGGGGCTTAAGGAGCACAGATACGCAGTATTTT.

The J gene is TRBJ2-2, the V gene TRBV6-6; D is perhaps TRBD1 (6 bases). The CDR3 totals 14 residues. Trimming removed 5 bases from V and 3 bases from J, with 10 bases in between. CDR1 and CDR2 (germline): MNHNY, SVGAGI (reference sequence). The CDR3 nucleotides read TGTGCCAGCAGTCCCAGGGGAGACACCGGGGAGCTGTTTTTT. Protein: CASSPRGDTGELFF.

The rearrangement uses TRBV19 and TRBJ1-6; D ambiguous. Germline V gene sequence: CDR1 LNHDA, CDR2 SQIVND (reference sequence). V lost 7 bases to trimming and J lost 8 bases, with 15 bases between them. The CDR3 spans 14 residues. This CDR3 reads CASNPNRWDSPLHF. The CDR3 coding sequence is TGTGCCAGTAACCCGAACAGATGGGATTCACCCCTCCACTTT.

The V and J genes are TRBV5-1 and TRBJ1-6, with D unclear. CDR1 is SGHRS, CDR2 YFSETQ, per germline. V was shortened by 5 bases and J by 5 bases, with 11 bases between the two germline ends. The CDR3 length is 14 residues. The CDR3 loop reads CASRAHPNNSPLHF. DNA of the CDR3: TGCGCCAGCAGGGCCCACCCAAATAATTCACCCCTCCACTTT.